The entry that follows covers one T cell receptor (beta chain) sequence. This clonotype is medium-sized (0.01 to 0.1%) in its sample. This receptor's antigen is unknown. No much larger clone is present one base from it, and per-base qualities are unavailable. Receptor amplification or capture employed 5' RACE. Data came from a NextSeq 500. To allow correction of PCR and sequencing errors, the TCR library protocol tagged every TCR cDNA molecule with a unique molecular identifier. In the original analysis: TCR identification, UMI-based error correction and CDR3 extraction were all carried out with Decombinator tools. TCRs above a frequency of 2 per 1,000, corresponding to the top 1% of the tumor frequency distribution, were defined as expanded. Expanded tumor TCRs were classed as regional if statistically deemed absent (corrected P<0.05) from at least one tumor region, otherwise ubiquitous. Renyi diversity was calculated using the R vegan package after each repertoire was subsampled 100 times to 5,000 TCRs. To build CDR3 similarity networks, amino acid triplet string-kernel similarity was used, and CDR3s were connected when their pairwise similarity was above 0.82. Clones were called with MiXCR by TCRdb after fastp trimmed the public reads at Q25, and only in-frame beta chains were retained. One record per CDR3 amino acid sequence lists the most common genes and DNA. The V and J calls shown here were made by TCRdb, not taken from the authors' results. Recorded for this sample are roughly 4,200 distinct CDR3 sequences; approximately 5.7% of them occurred a single time. Clones ranked in the top ten supply 15% to 20% of the sample.

This sample is part of a study of spatial heterogeneity in lung cancer (dated by TCRdb to between 2018 and 2021). Context from the whole study: Beta-chain transcripts were consistently detected in greater numbers than alpha-chain transcripts, which likely reflected higher beta-chain transcript abundance. In tumor regions, TCR transcript counts showed a strong correlation with a T cell transcriptional module score from matched bulk RNA-seq. In the raw uncorrected reads, each unique combination of TCR and UMI appeared more than ten times on average. TCR alpha and beta repertoires were quantitatively compared across multiple tumor regions, matched nontumor lung and blood in non-small cell lung cancer. Nonsynonymous mutation counts, determined by whole-exome sequencing of tumor tissue, were related to features of the TCR repertoire. Both alpha and beta chains were TCR-sequenced in 210 or so tumor regions, under 85 matched nontumor lung samples and over 55 PBMC samples obtained at surgery.

Findings and caveats that apply to the study as a whole: The tumor nonsynonymous mutation count correlated with the number of expanded alpha and beta TCRs within the tumor. Counts of ubiquitous and regional expanded TCRs were found to correlate with counts of ubiquitous and regional nonsynonymous mutations, respectively. TCR-seq was estimated to cover only approximately 6.6% of tumor T cells for alpha chains and roughly 12% for beta chains. Confirming at a functional level the hypothesis that regional TCRs recognize regional mutations was considered to require additional single-cell paired TCR alpha and beta sequencing.

As encoded in the germline V gene, CDR1 is SQVTM while CDR2 is ANQGSEA. From its cysteine to its phenylalanine, the CDR3 spans 15 amino acids. Here the CDR3 DNA is all that survives: 45 bases in frame from base 1. A distance of 16 bases separates the germline ends of V and J, which lose 2 bases and 2 bases respectively. According to the study, the label for this sample's time point signals: sample taken at primary tumor resection. Samples were obtained from approximately 70 patients with early-stage, untreated non-small cell lung cancer from the lung TRACERx cohort. Without any cell sorting, TCR sequencing was performed on whole RNA extracted either from tumor and nontumor lung tissue or from cryopreserved PBMC samples. Only patients with enough RNA available from two or more tumor regions were chosen for TCR sequencing. Before selection, tumor and adjacent nontumor lung specimens were reviewed by a lung pathologist.

This specimen consisted of lung tumor tissue, obtained at surgery. This TCR came from a male donor with early-stage non-small cell lung cancer. The sequence is built from TRBV29-1 and TRBJ2-7, and possibly TRBD1, on 5 matching bases. The bases are TGCAGCGTTGAAATTAGTAGGGGCGTCCCCTACGAGCAGTACTTC. The encoded protein is CSVEISRGVPYEQYF.